The 27 T cell receptor beta chains in this list originate from one sample, sequenced in a study of cytomegalovirus exposure and HLA in healthy donors. This table comes from immunoSEQ multiplex PCR, and its TCRdb copy is limited to in-frame clones, with some not included. This repertoire shows about 140,000 clones, almost 85% found once; its top ten account for 1.4%. Material: PBMCs. Receptor source: a young woman in good health and CMV-seronegative.

V and J are TRBV4-2 and TRBJ1-4, with TRBD1 as a possible D gene (5 bases). Germline V gene data show CDR1 as LGHNA and CDR2 as YNFKEQ. Trimming shortened V by 6 bases and J by 2 bases, and 10 bases separated the two germline ends. The CDR3 runs 14 residues. The CDR3 coding sequence is TGTGCCAGCAGTGCAGGGTCCACTAATGAAAAACTGTTTTTT. Amino acid sequence: CASSAGSTNEKLFF.

The chain joins TRBV2 to TRBJ2-1; a possible D gene is TRBD1 (6 bases). In germline, CDR1 is SNHLY, CDR2 FYNNEI. CDR3 length equals 14 residues. V lost 9 bases and J lost 0, with 12 bases in between. CDR3 in DNA: TGTGCCAGAGGTCAAGGGGGCTCCTACAATGAGCAGTTCTTC. It specifies CARGQGGSYNEQFF.

This rearrangement joins TRBV2 to TRBJ2-7; 10 bases agree with TRBD1. There are 15 residues in the CDR3. The V gene end was trimmed by 1 base and the J gene end by 3 bases; junction bases not matched to a gene: 3. The germline gives CDR1 SNHLY, CDR2 FYNNEI. CDR3 coding DNA: TGTGCCAGCAGTGAAGGCGGGACAGGGGACTACGAGCAGTACTTC. Its translation is CASSEGGTGDYEQYF.

The chain recombines TRBV27 with TRBJ2-4; the match to TRBD1 covers 9 bases. The CDR3 spans 15 residues. The germline V gene encodes CDR1 MNHEY and CDR2 SMNVEV (reference sequence). J was trimmed by 6 bases and V by 4 bases; bases with no gene match: 7. The CDR3 nucleotides read TGTGCCAGCAGTTCAACCGGGACAGGGAGAAACATTCAGTACTTC. It is translated as CASSSTGTGRNIQYF.

The chain couples TRBV10-3 to TRBJ2-3, with D uncertain. Germline V gene sequence: CDR1 ENHRY, CDR2 SYGVKD. Deletions cut 8 bases from V and 1 base from J, with 7 bases between. The CDR3 loop spans 12 amino acids. CDR3 nucleotides: TGTGCCATCGGCCTCCGCACAGATACGCAGTATTTT. Translated: CAIGLRTDTQYF.

The rearrangement links TRBV6-6 to TRBJ1-3; 10 nucleotides align to TRBD1. The length of the CDR3 is 15 residues. V lost 4 bases, J lost 4 bases, and 4 bases stayed unmatched. Germline V gene lookup returns CDR1 MNHNY and CDR2 SVGAGI (reference sequence). The CDR3 DNA follows: TGTGCCAGCAGTTCTAGGACAGGGGGAGGAAACACCATATATTTT. As protein: CASSSRTGGGNTIYF.

The chain couples TRBV30 to TRBJ1-3; possibly TRBD1 for D (6 bases). Germline V gene data show CDR1 as GTSNPN and CDR2 as SVGIG (reference sequence). V lost 3 bases and J lost 5, with 14 bases in between. The CDR3 runs 14 residues. CDR3 DNA sequence: TGTGCCTGGAGATGGGGCAGGGGTAGAAACACCATATATTTT. Translated: CAWRWGRGRNTIYF.

V gene TRBV7-3 combines with J gene TRBJ2-1, with TRBD2 as a possible D gene (6 bases). This CDR3 is 15 amino acids long. Germline lookup yields CDR1 SGHTA and CDR2 FQGTGA. Trimming cost V 2 bases and J 2 bases, with 10 bases left between them. The CDR3 bases are TGTGCCAGCAGCTTACGGGCGGGGACCTACAATGAGCAGTTCTTC. Amino acid sequence: CASSLRAGTYNEQFF.

Concerning this clone itself: The same CDR3 also results from other DNA sequences found in this sample. The rearrangement uses TRBV2 and TRBJ2-2; 8 bases fit TRBD1. CDR3 length: 15 residues. The V and J ends lost 4 bases and 2 bases, in that order; junction bases with no gene match: 3. The germline V gene has CDR1 SNHLY and CDR2 FYNNEI. CDR3 sequence reads: CASSGQGRNTGELFF. DNA for the CDR3: TGTGCCAGCAGTGGACAGGGGCGAAACACCGGGGAGCTGTTTTTT.

J is TRBJ1-2 and V is TRBV28; a weak D match, TRBD1 (5 bases). This CDR3 spans 13 amino acids. Germline CDR1 reads MDHEN; CDR2 reads SYDVKM. With 4 bases removed from V and 5 bases from J, the gap between germline ends came to 11 bases. The CDR3 protein is CASSSRAVYGYTF. For the CDR3, the DNA is TGTGCCAGCAGTTCCAGGGCGGTATATGGCTACACCTTC.

CDR3 amino acids: CASSQGTGGPQSDEQYF. The CDR3 bases are TGTGCCAGCAGCCAAGGGACGGGGGGGCCTCAGTCGGACGAGCAGTACTTC. This chain links TRBV4-2 with TRBJ2-7; 8 bases align to TRBD2. The junction had 13 bases not matched to a gene; V was cut back by 1 base and J by 5 bases. Germline V gene sequence: CDR1 LGHNA, CDR2 YNFKEQ. CDR3 length: 17 amino acids.

The CDR3 bases are TGTGCCAGCAGTTACTCAGGGAGAACTAATGAAAAACTGTTTTTT. It yields the protein CASSYSGRTNEKLFF. The chain joins TRBV6-5 to TRBJ1-4; the D is unclear. Trimming cost V 0 bases and J 1 base, with 6 bases left between them. Germline V gene lookup returns CDR1 MNHEY and CDR2 SVGAGI. CDR3 length: 15 amino acids.

V usage is TRBV6-5 and J usage is TRBJ1-2; possibly TRBD1 for D (5 bases). The CDR3 has 15 amino acids. Trimming left V 2 bases short and J 1 base short, with 11 bases between. Looked up from germline, CDR1 is MNHEY and CDR2 is SVGAGI. The CDR3 DNA follows: TGTGCCAGCAGTTACCGTAGGGGAAATAACTATGGCTACACCTTC. As protein: CASSYRRGNNYGYTF.

The V and J genes are TRBV18 and TRBJ1-5; D is undetermined. Per the germline V gene, CDR1 is KGHSH and CDR2 is LQKENI. V gave up 4 bases and J gave up 5 bases, with 18 bases separating them. This CDR3 has 16 amino acids. The CDR3 DNA sequence: TGTGCCAGCTCACGAGACGGCATTCGGAGTTATCAGCCCCAGCATTTT. Its translation is CASSRDGIRSYQPQHF.

J is TRBJ2-5 and V is TRBV5-1, with a tentative D call TRBD2 (5 bases). Germline CDR1 and CDR2: SGHRS and YFSETQ. The CDR3 loop spans 15 amino acids. With 0 bases removed from V and 0 bases from J, the gap between germline ends came to 9 bases. The CDR3 DNA is TGCGCCAGCAGCTTGGAACGGAGGTACCAAGAGACCCAGTACTTC. Translated, it gives CASSLERRYQETQYF.

The chain links TRBV2 to TRBJ2-7; D gene ambiguous. Looked up from germline, CDR1 is SNHLY and CDR2 is FYNNEI. With 0 bases removed from V and 6 bases from J, the gap between germline ends came to 12 bases. There are 14 residues in the CDR3. The CDR3 DNA follows: TGTGCCAGCAGTGAAGCGGCTCGCTGGCTCGAGCAGTACTTC. Encoded protein: CASSEAARWLEQYF. Drawing the rest from reference TRBV2 and TRBJ2-7, the complete variable domain is EPEVTQTPSHQVTQMGQEVILRCVPISNHLYFYWYRQILGQKVEFLVSFYNNEISEKSEIFDDQFSVERPDGSNFTLKIRSTKLEDSAMYFCASSEAARWLEQYFGPGTRLTVT.

The chain employs TRBV2 and TRBJ1-6, with 9 nucleotides matching TRBD1. The CDR3 has 15 amino acids. Germline loops: CDR1 SNHLY, CDR2 FYNNEI. Trimming cost V 6 bases and J 3 bases; bases outside gene matches: 3. The CDR3 DNA follows: TGTGCCAGCAGGGACAGGGGAGGCTATAATTCACCCCTCCACTTT. Amino acids: CASRDRGGYNSPLHF.

The rearrangement uses TRBV6-5 and TRBJ2-3; TRBD2 aligns across 9 bases. The CDR3 extends over 15 amino acids. Germline V gene sequence: CDR1 MNHEY, CDR2 SVGAGI. The V segment lost 0 bases and the J segment 2 bases; nucleotides outside the gene matches: 0. CDR3 nucleotide sequence: TGTGCCAGCAGTTACTCGGGACTAGCCACAGATACGCAGTATTTT. Translating gives CASSYSGLATDTQYF.

The genes are TRBV7-2 and TRBJ2-7; D is uncertain. The V and J ends lost 5 bases and 3 bases respectively, with 5 bases between them. This CDR3 has 11 residues. Germline-derived CDR1 and CDR2 are SGHTA and FQGNSA. The CDR3 DNA is TGTGCCAGCAGCGAGAACTACGAGCAGTACTTC. It encodes CASSENYEQYF. The complete variable domain, with remaining parts taken from reference TRBV7-2 and TRBJ2-7, reads GAGVSQSPSNKVTEKGKDVELRCDPISGHTALYWYRQSLGQGLEFLIYFQGNSAPDKSGLPSDRFSAERTGGSVSTLTIQRTQQEDSAVYLCASSENYEQYFGPGTRLTVT.

V is TRBV9 and J is TRBJ2-7; 9 nucleotides agree with TRBD1. Trimming at V came to 3 bases and at J to 1 base, leaving 8 bases not matched to a gene. The CDR3 sequence is 16 residues long. Germline V lookup: CDR1 SGDLS, CDR2 YYNGEE. CDR3 DNA: TGTGCCAGCAGCGAGGGCCCGGGACAGGGATCCTACGAGCAGTACTTC. Translation gives CASSEGPGQGSYEQYF.

This clone was seen once. This chain uses TRBV6-5 with TRBJ2-2; D call uncertain. CDR1 and CDR2 from the germline V gene are MNHEY and SVGAGI. Trimming left V 4 bases short and J 6 bases short, with 6 bases between. The CDR3 loop spans 12 amino acids. The CDR3 here is CASSSPSGELFF. In nucleotides, the CDR3 is TGTGCCAGCAGTTCCCCTTCCGGGGAGCTGTTTTTT.

The chain uses TRBV5-6 and TRBJ1-2; tentatively, D is TRBD1 (6 bases). Germline V gene data show CDR1 as SGHDT and CDR2 as YYEEEE. The CDR3 is made up of 14 amino acids. The V gene lost 3 bases and the J gene lost 5 bases, with 14 bases spanning the gap. The CDR3: CASSSQGSRYGYTF. The CDR3 nucleotides read TGTGCCAGCAGCTCTCAGGGGAGTCGATATGGCTACACCTTC.

A word on this clone: This specimen includes other DNA sequences encoding the same CDR3. The genes are TRBV15 and TRBJ1-2, with no clear D. CDR1 and CDR2 from the germline V gene are LNHNV and YYDKDF (reference sequence). Trimming removed 0 bases from V and 2 bases from J, with 7 bases in between. The CDR3 sequence is 14 residues long. Written as DNA, the CDR3 is TGTGCCACCAGCAGAGATCGCGGGAACTATGGCTACACCTTC. Protein product: CATSRDRGNYGYTF.

V is TRBV28 and J is TRBJ1-6, with TRBD1 matching over 10 bases. V lost 3 bases, J lost 11 bases, and 7 bases stayed unmatched. Germline V gene lookup returns CDR1 MDHEN and CDR2 SYDVKM. CDR3 length: 15 residues. In DNA, the CDR3 is TGTGCCAGCAGTTTTACGGGACAGGGGTCCCCACCCCTCCACTTT. Its protein product is CASSFTGQGSPPLHF.

V and J are TRBV18 and TRBJ2-5; 9 bases align to TRBD1. V shed 5 bases, J shed 5 bases, and the junction held 6 bases outside the gene matches. The CDR3 is made up of 14 amino acids. Germline values: CDR1 KGHSH, CDR2 LQKENI. The CDR3 coding sequence is TGTGCCAGCTCATCACAGGGGGCGGTGGAGACCCAGTACTTC. Protein: CASSSQGAVETQYF. The variable domain in full, completed from reference TRBV18 and TRBJ2-5, reads NAGVMQNPRHLVRRRGQEARLRCSPMKGHSHVYWYRQLPEEGLKFMVYLQKENIIDESGMPKERFSAEFPKEGPSILRIQQVVRGDSAAYFCASSSQGAVETQYFGPGTRLLVL.

V gene TRBV7-8 combines with J gene TRBJ2-1; TRBD2 is a possible D gene (5 bases). The CDR3 spans 11 residues. Trimming stripped 9 bases from V and 10 bases from J, with 13 bases between. Germline V CDR1 and CDR2: SGHVS, FQNEAQ. The CDR3 loop reads CASLEGNEQFF. In nucleotides, the CDR3 is TGTGCCAGTCTCGAGGGCAACGAGCAGTTCTTC.

The chain couples TRBV6-6 to TRBJ2-1; 7 bases are shared with TRBD2. From germline, CDR1 is MNHNY and CDR2 SVGAGI (reference sequence). The CDR3 runs 12 residues. The V and J ends lost 9 bases and 4 bases, in that order; junction bases with no gene match: 3. The CDR3 coding sequence is TGTGCCAGTAGCGGGTCGTACAATGAGCAGTTCTTC. It codes for CASSGSYNEQFF.